One and the same sample provided the 28 T cell receptor beta chains below, sequenced in a study of T cell responses to AZD1222 COVID-19 vaccine. The repertoire was sequenced with immunoSEQ multiplex PCR; TCRdb's copy has only in-frame clones and lacks some. The data contain over 85,000 clones, 80% to 85% of them singletons. Sample: peripheral blood, taken on day 0 of AZD1222 vaccination. Receptors were obtained from an adult in good health.

The chain recombines TRBV18 with TRBJ1-4, with D maybe TRBD1 (5 bases). V lost 2 bases, J lost 8 bases, and 18 bases lay in between. CDR3 length: 16 amino acids. Germline values: CDR1 KGHSH, CDR2 LQKENI. In DNA form, the CDR3 reads TGTGCCAGCTCACCAATTCTAGGACATGAGGACGAAAAACTGTTTTTT. As protein: CASSPILGHEDEKLFF. Full variable domain (remainder filled in from reference TRBV18 and TRBJ1-4): NAGVMQNPRHLVRRRGQEARLRCSPMKGHSHVYWYRQLPEEGLKFMVYLQKENIIDESGMPKERFSAEFPKEGPSILRIQQVVRGDSAAYFCASSPILGHEDEKLFFGSGTQLSVL.

CDR3 sequence reads: CASSESLGSLSAETQYF. DNA of the CDR3: TGCGCCAGCAGTGAGTCCTTAGGTAGCCTTAGCGCTGAGACCCAGTACTTC. The rearrangement uses TRBV10-1 and TRBJ2-5, with D possibly being TRBD2 (5 bases). The CDR3 totals 17 residues. CDR1 is WNHNN and CDR2 is SYGVQD in the germline V gene (reference sequence). V dropped 0 bases and J dropped 5 bases, with 19 bases sitting between them.

The chain joins TRBV30 to TRBJ1-1; D is uncertain. The CDR3 runs to 14 residues. V lost 3 bases and J 0 bases, leaving 11 bases between the germline ends. Germline CDR1 is GTSNPN and CDR2 is SVGIG (reference sequence). The CDR3 reads CAWRIGNMNTEAFF. In nucleotides, the CDR3 is TGTGCCTGGAGAATAGGTAACATGAACACTGAAGCTTTCTTT.

The chain has TRBV3-1 (or the pseudogene TRBV3-2) and TRBJ1-5; no clear D. With 4 bases removed from V and 3 bases from J, the gap between germline ends came to 10 bases. The CDR3 is 14 amino acids. CDR1 LGHDT and CDR2 YNNKEL come from the germline V gene (reference sequence). This CDR3 reads CASSRGEINQPQHF. The DNA of the CDR3 is TGTGCCAGCAGCCGTGGGGAAATCAATCAGCCCCAGCATTTT.

The chain recombines TRBV11-3 with TRBJ1-1; D uncertain. Germline values: CDR1 SGHNT, CDR2 YENEEA. The V gene lost 6 bases and the J gene lost 0 bases, with 14 bases spanning the gap. The CDR3 runs to 15 residues. The CDR3 bases are TGTGCCAGCAGGGTCAGCGGGCAAGTGAACACTGAAGCTTTCTTT. Translated: CASRVSGQVNTEAFF.

The V and J genes are TRBV29-1 and TRBJ1-4, with 8 bases aligning to TRBD1. Germline loops: CDR1 SQVTM, CDR2 ANQGSEA. The CDR3 consists of 14 residues. The trim removed 7 bases at V and 0 bases at J, leaving 4 bases unmatched. As DNA, the CDR3 is TGCAGCGGCTCAGGGGGCGCAACTAATGAAAAACTGTTTTTT. Its translation: CSGSGGATNEKLFF.

The rearrangement uses TRBV25-1 and TRBJ1-3, with D hard to call. This CDR3 has 16 amino acids. Trimming pared 6 bases from V and 0 bases from J, leaving 15 bases between. CDR1 MGHDK and CDR2 SYGVNS come from the germline V gene. The CDR3 DNA reads TGTGCCAGCAGACAATCGGGAGATTACTCTGGAAACACCATATATTTT. Translation gives CASRQSGDYSGNTIYF.

The genes are TRBV15 and TRBJ1-3; D ambiguous. The CDR3 totals 15 residues. V gave up 4 bases and J gave up 0 bases, with 10 bases separating them. In germline, CDR1 is LNHNV, CDR2 YYDKDF (reference sequence). The CDR3 is CATSMDFFSGNTIYF. In nucleotides, the CDR3 is TGTGCCACCAGCATGGACTTCTTCTCTGGAAACACCATATATTTT.

This chain uses TRBV5-8 with TRBJ2-7; 7 nucleotides agree with TRBD1. This CDR3 is built from 15 residues. J lost 2 bases, V lost 3 bases, and 8 bases had no gene match. In germline, CDR1 is SGHTS, CDR2 YDEGEE. CDR3 amino acids: CASSYPRDRPYEQYF. The CDR3, as DNA: TGTGCCAGCAGCTACCCCCGGGACAGACCCTACGAGCAGTACTTC.

The genes are TRBV7-8 and TRBJ2-7, with 9 bases matching TRBD1. Per germline, CDR1 SGHVS and CDR2 FQNEAQ. V shed 5 bases, J shed 2 bases, and the junction held 4 bases outside the gene matches. The CDR3 has 14 residues. The CDR3 loop is CASSTGDRAYEQYF. CDR3 in DNA: TGTGCCAGCAGCACGGGGGACAGGGCCTACGAGCAGTACTTC.

The chain uses TRBV5-4 and TRBJ2-1; TRBD2 is a possible D gene (8 bases). From germline, CDR1 is SGHNT and CDR2 YYREEE (reference sequence). Trimming took off 4 bases at V and 4 bases at J, with 15 bases between the two ends. CDR3 length: 15 amino acids. For the CDR3, the DNA is TGTGCCAGCAGCCCCGGGAGGGGGCATTACAATGAGCAGTTCTTC. Translating it yields CASSPGRGHYNEQFF.

The J gene is TRBJ2-7, the V gene TRBV12-5; 9 nucleotides agree with TRBD2. V lost 1 base and J lost 0; bases outside the gene matches: 4. The germline gives CDR1 LGHNT, CDR2 FRNRAP. There are 16 residues in the CDR3. The CDR3 nucleotides read TGTGCTAGTGGTTTGGCCCTAGCGGGGAGCTCCTACGAGCAGTACTTC. Protein sequence: CASGLALAGSSYEQYF.

This chain joins TRBV12-3 or TRBV12-4 and TRBJ1-4, with a possible D match to TRBD1 (5 bases). Trimming stripped 11 bases from V and 0 bases from J, with 10 bases between. This CDR3 spans 13 amino acids. CDR3 amino acids: CAAQDATNEKLFF. DNA for the CDR3: TGTGCCGCACAGGATGCAACTAATGAAAAACTGTTTTTT.

V usage is TRBV7-9 and J usage is TRBJ2-7; TRBD2 aligns across 8 bases. The CDR3 totals 14 residues. CDR1 is SEHNR and CDR2 is FQNEAQ in the germline V gene (reference sequence). V gave up 4 bases and J gave up 2 bases; unmatched junction bases: 4. Here the CDR3 DNA reads TGTGCCAGCAGCTCTCTAGCGGGCGCCTACGAGCAGTACTTC. Its translation: CASSSLAGAYEQYF.

For the CDR3, the DNA is TGTGCTAGTGGTTTGGGCCCCCCTACAGGGGTTGAAGCTTTCTTT. This translates into CASGLGPPTGVEAFF. V is TRBV12-5 and J is TRBJ1-1; 7 nucleotides match TRBD1. This CDR3 contains 15 residues. J was trimmed by 7 bases and V by 1 base; bases with no gene match: 9. Germline V CDR1 and CDR2: LGHNT, FRNRAP.

The chain is built from TRBV5-1 and TRBJ2-5; D is undetermined. Germline CDR1 and CDR2: SGHRS and YFSETQ. The V end lost 0 bases, the J end lost 4 bases, and 10 bases lay between the germline ends. The CDR3 loop spans 14 amino acids. The CDR3 loop reads CASSLGVVGETQYF. The CDR3 nucleotides read TGCGCCAGCAGCTTGGGGGTAGTTGGAGAGACCCAGTACTTC.

The chain recombines TRBV5-1 with TRBJ1-4; 8 nucleotides line up with TRBD1. From germline, CDR1 is SGHRS and CDR2 YFSETQ. The CDR3 totals 16 residues. Germline trimming cut 4 bases from V and 7 bases from J; bases unmatched to any gene: 12. The CDR3 loop reads CASSTQPGGGSEKLFF. CDR3 sequence (DNA): TGCGCCAGCAGCACACAGCCAGGGGGCGGGAGTGAAAAACTGTTTTTT.

The V and J genes are TRBV19 and TRBJ1-1; TRBD1 aligns across 9 bases. Unmatched junction bases numbered 10, after V lost 4 bases and J lost 10 bases. The CDR3 has 14 residues. Germline V gene data show CDR1 as LNHDA and CDR2 as SQIVND (reference sequence). The CDR3 here is CASSSGTGRIRAFF. CDR3 in DNA: TGTGCCAGTAGTAGCGGGACAGGGCGAATTCGAGCTTTCTTT. Variable domain in full (rest from reference TRBV19 and TRBJ1-1): DGGITQSPKYLFRKEGQNVTLSCEQNLNHDAMYWYRQDPGQGLRLIYYSQIVNDFQKGDIAEGYSVSREKKESFPLTVTSAQKNPTAFYLCASSSGTGRIRAFFGQGTRLTVV.

The genes are TRBV6-5 and TRBJ1-2; D may be TRBD1 (5 bases). Germline loops: CDR1 MNHEY, CDR2 SVGAGI. The CDR3 consists of 15 residues. V was clipped by 5 bases and J by 6 bases, with 19 bases between them. CDR3 in DNA: TGTGCCAGCAGTCCTGAGAGGGGCGCTACTCATGGCTACACCTTC. Translating it yields CASSPERGATHGYTF.

The V and J genes are TRBV9 and TRBJ2-5; possible D gene TRBD1, 6 bases. Germline V lookup: CDR1 SGDLS, CDR2 YYNGEE. CDR3 length equals 14 residues. V lost 4 bases and J 6 bases, leaving 16 bases between the germline ends. The DNA of the CDR3 is TGTGCCAGCAGCCCTCCCCAGGGGACACAGACCCAGTACTTC. Its protein product is CASSPPQGTQTQYF. Complete variable domain (other parts from reference TRBV9 and TRBJ2-5): DSGVTQTPKHLITATGQRVTLRCSPRSGDLSVYWYQQSLDQGLQFLIQYYNGEERAKGNILERFSAQQFPDLHSELNLSSLELGDSALYFCASSPPQGTQTQYFGPGTRLLVL.

CDR3 sequence (DNA): TGTGCCAGCAGCCCCAGATGGACAGTTAACACTGAAGCTTTCTTT. The encoded protein is CASSPRWTVNTEAFF. V gene TRBV7-8 combines with J gene TRBJ1-1, with a tentative D call TRBD1 (6 bases). Trimming cost V 5 bases and J 2 bases, with 15 bases left between them. CDR3 size: 15 residues. The germline V gene encodes CDR1 SGHVS and CDR2 FQNEAQ.

The gene calls are TRBV12-3 or TRBV12-4 and TRBJ2-5; TRBD2 agrees at 11 bases. The V and J ends lost 7 bases and 5 bases, in that order; junction bases with no gene match: 3. The CDR3 runs 13 residues. CDR3 DNA sequence: TGTGCCAGCACCTTAGCGGGAGGGGAGACCCAGTACTTC. Protein sequence: CASTLAGGETQYF.

This clone turned up a few times. This rearrangement joins TRBV7-2 to TRBJ1-1; D perhaps matches TRBD1 (6 bases). CDR1 is SGHTA, CDR2 FQGNSA, per germline. V gave up 3 bases and J gave up 5 bases, with 10 bases separating them. The CDR3 is 13 amino acids. The CDR3 loop reads CASSLGQGTEAFF. As DNA, the CDR3 is TGTGCCAGCAGCTTGGGGCAGGGGACTGAAGCTTTCTTT.

The chain combines TRBV29-1 with TRBJ2-1; TRBD2 matches at 11 bases. Germline V lookup: CDR1 SQVTM, CDR2 ANQGSEA. The CDR3 is 14 residues long. J was trimmed by 8 bases and V by 3 bases; bases with no gene match: 6. The CDR3 region has the DNA TGCAGCGTTGACCCTAGCGGGGGGTCTCATGAGCAGTTCTTC. This encodes CSVDPSGGSHEQFF.

Written as DNA, the CDR3 is TGTGCCAGCAGCCCGGGACAGCCGAATCAGCCCCAGCATTTT. Translation gives CASSPGQPNQPQHF. The J gene is TRBJ1-5, the V gene TRBV7-9; 7 bases fit TRBD1. Germline V CDR1 and CDR2: SEHNR, FQNEAQ (reference sequence). The CDR3 extends over 14 amino acids. V lost 5 bases and J lost 4; bases outside the gene matches: 5. Filled out from reference TRBV7-9 and TRBJ1-5, the complete variable domain reads DTGVSQNPRHKITKRGQNVTFRCDPISEHNRLYWYRQTLGQGPEFLTYFQNEAQLEKSRLLSDRFSAERPKGSFSTLEIQRTEQGDSAMYLCASSPGQPNQPQHFGDGTRLSIL.

This clone was seen only once. The J gene is TRBJ1-1, the V gene TRBV5-5; D is ambiguous. CDR3 size: 14 residues. Trimming pared 0 bases from V and 4 bases from J, leaving 10 bases between. In germline, CDR1 is SGHKS, CDR2 YYEKEE (reference sequence). In DNA, the CDR3 is TGTGCCAGCAGCTTGGGGACTCTCCCCACTGAAGCTTTCTTT. This codes for CASSLGTLPTEAFF.

This clone was detected once. The chain uses TRBV6-2 or TRBV6-3 and TRBJ2-7; D is uncertain. The CDR3 is made up of 18 amino acids. V shed 0 bases and J shed 2 bases, with 20 bases lying between them. CDR1 and CDR2 (germline): MNHEY, SVGEGT. In DNA, the CDR3 is TGTGCCAGCAGTTACTCGTACGGTAGGTGGGTTCGACCCTACGAGCAGTACTTC. Residues: CASSYSYGRWVRPYEQYF.

This rearrangement joins TRBV3-1 (or the pseudogene TRBV3-2) to TRBJ1-3; D gene uncertain. Trimming cost V 2 bases and J 3 bases, with 11 bases left between them. Germline CDR1 and CDR2: LGHDT and YNNKEL (reference sequence). This CDR3 is 15 amino acids long. CDR3 loop: CASSQPRGVGNTIYF. The CDR3 region has the DNA TGTGCCAGCAGCCAACCGCGCGGGGTTGGAAACACCATATATTTT.